The rows below give T cell receptor beta chains drawn from one sample of a study of blood T cell repertoires in COVID-19. The data were produced by immunoSEQ multiplex PCR, yet TCRdb's version contains in-frame clones alone and is incomplete. The table has more than 110,000 clones, around 84% seen once. Specimen: peripheral blood. The receptors were gathered from a human donor in a cohort sampled during active COVID-19. The CDR3 runs from the conserved cysteine through the conserved F or W. D genes are given only for firm matches. Expanded clones are given a class, and other clones once, few, many or no size at all.

TGTGCCAGCAGTTACTCACGGCAGGGGAACTATGGCTACACCTTC,CASSYSRQGNYGYTF,TRBV6-2/TRBV6-3,TRBJ1-2,NA,NA
TGTGCCAGCAGCCAGGGAGGCACGGGGGACTATGGCTACACCTTC,CASSQGGTGDYGYTF,TRBV3-1/TRBV3-2,TRBJ1-2,NA,NA
TGTGCCAGCAGCTTCAGGGGGCAGACTGAAGCTTTCTTT,CASSFRGQTEAFF,TRBV7-8,TRBJ1-1,NA,TRBD1
TGTGCCACCAGTGACCCTACAGGGGTCCGTACCGGGGAGCTGTTTTTT,CATSDPTGVRTGELFF,TRBV24-1,TRBJ2-2,NA,TRBD1
TGTGCCACCTCACTATTACGGGTCTATCAGCCCCAGCATTTT,CATSLLRVYQPQHF,TRBV10-3,TRBJ1-5,NA,NA
TGTGCCAGTACTCCAGACAGGGGGAACACCGGGGAGCTGTTTTTT,CASTPDRGNTGELFF,TRBV19,TRBJ2-2,NA,TRBD1
TGTGCCAGCTCTTGGGGTGCCGACGGGGACGAGCAGTACTTC,CASSWGADGDEQYF,TRBV10-3,TRBJ2-7,NA,NA
TGTGCCAGTAGTACCACAGGGGTTGAGACCCAGTACTTC,CASSTTGVETQYF,TRBV19,TRBJ2-5,NA,TRBD1
TGTGCCAGCAGCCTGGGACTAGGGAGCACCGGGGAGCTGTTTTTT,CASSLGLGSTGELFF,TRBV5-4,TRBJ2-2,NA,TRBD2
TGTGCCATCAGGCAGGGGGCAAGGAACACTGAAGCTTTCTTT,CAIRQGARNTEAFF,TRBV10-3,TRBJ1-1,NA,TRBD1
TGTGCCAGCAGCCAGGCCTCTGGAAACACCATATATTTT,CASSQASGNTIYF,TRBV14,TRBJ1-3,few,NA
TGTGCCAGCAGCCAAGAGGGGCGCACTGAAGCTTTCTTT,CASSQEGRTEAFF,TRBV3-1/TRBV3-2,TRBJ1-1,NA,NA
TGTGCCAGCAGTGAGGGGACAGGGAAAACCGGGGAGCTGTTTTTT,CASSEGTGKTGELFF,TRBV2,TRBJ2-2,NA,TRBD1
TGTGCCAGCAACTTTCAGGGGAGGGGAACAGATACGCAGTATTTT,CASNFQGRGTDTQYF,TRBV27,TRBJ2-3,few,NA
TGCGCCAGCAGCTTGGCGGCGGTGTCCTACAATGAGCAGTTCTTC,CASSLAAVSYNEQFF,TRBV5-1,TRBJ2-1,once,NA
TGTGCCAGCAGCCCCAACCCGGGACTGGCCTACAATGAGCAGTTCTTC,CASSPNPGLAYNEQFF,TRBV11-3,TRBJ2-1,NA,NA
TGTGCCAGCAGTTTTTACAGGGCTGAAAAACTGTTTTTT,CASSFYRAEKLFF,TRBV12-3/TRBV12-4,TRBJ1-4,NA,NA
TGTGCCACCCAAGTCGGGAACTCCTATAATTCACCCCTCCACTTT,CATQVGNSYNSPLHF,TRBV11-2,TRBJ1-6,once,NA
TGTGCCAGCAGTTTATTCTCCGGGTGGGGCGGAAATAATTCACCCCTCCACTTT,CASSLFSGWGGNNSPLHF,TRBV27,TRBJ1-6,NA,NA
TGTGCCAGTAGTATAGGACAGGGAAGGGCCGCAGATACGCAGTATTTT,CASSIGQGRAADTQYF,TRBV19,TRBJ2-3,NA,TRBD1
TGTGCCAGTAGCCAACAGGGCCTGGGCAATCAGCCCCAGCATTTT,CASSQQGLGNQPQHF,TRBV19,TRBJ1-5,NA,NA
TGTGCCAGCAGAGACAGGGTTAGCCAGCCCCAGCATTTT,CASRDRVSQPQHF,TRBV27,TRBJ1-5,NA,TRBD1
TGCGCCAGCAGCAGACCGGGACAGGGGTTCGAGCAGTACTTC,CASSRPGQGFEQYF,TRBV5-1,TRBJ2-7,NA,TRBD1
TGTGCCAGCACTTTCCGACAGTACAATGAGCAGTTCTTC,CASTFRQYNEQFF,TRBV6-6,TRBJ2-1,NA,NA
TGTGCCAGCAGTTTATCGGCGTGGGGAGGTGGAAACACCATATATTTT,CASSLSAWGGGNTIYF,TRBV28,TRBJ1-3,NA,NA
TGTGCCAGCCACTGGGGCCCCGGGGAGCTGTTTTTT,CASHWGPGELFF,TRBV7-2,TRBJ2-2,few,NA
TGTGCCAGCAGTCCGGGGCTCGCGGGGTACAATGAGCAGTTCTTC,CASSPGLAGYNEQFF,TRBV27,TRBJ2-1,NA,NA
TGTGCCACCAGCAGCAGCGGGGGTTGGGGCAATCAGCCCCAGCATTTT,CATSSSGGWGNQPQHF,TRBV15,TRBJ1-5,NA,NA
TGCGCCAGCAGTGAAGAGGACAGTAGCACTGAAGCTTTCTTT,CASSEEDSSTEAFF,TRBV10-1,TRBJ1-1,NA,NA
TGTGCCACCCGGGCGGGGAACTACAATGAGCAGTTCTTC,CATRAGNYNEQFF,TRBV15,TRBJ2-1,NA,NA
TGTGCCAGCAGCTCAGGGGTAGTAGCGGGAAGGGAGACCCAGTACTTC,CASSSGVVAGRETQYF,TRBV11-2,TRBJ2-5,NA,TRBD2
TGTGCCAGCAGTTACGGGACTAGCGGGGGCACATATACGCAGTATTTT,CASSYGTSGGTYTQYF,TRBV6-5,TRBJ2-3,few,TRBD2
TGTGCCAGCAGTTTATTTATGCAGACGGGCCGCCCAGGGTTTTATGGCTACACCTTC,CASSLFMQTGRPGFYGYTF,TRBV28,TRBJ1-2,NA,NA
TGTGCCAGCTCACGGGGGGAAGACTACGAGCAGTACTTC,CASSRGEDYEQYF,TRBV18,TRBJ2-7,NA,NA
TGTGCCAGCAGTGAGAGGTGGGTCACTGAAGCTTTCTTT,CASSERWVTEAFF,TRBV6-1,TRBJ1-1,NA,NA
TGTGCCAGCAGTTTATCTCCCTCCCGGAGCTCCTACAATGAGCAGTTCTTC,CASSLSPSRSSYNEQFF,TRBV27,TRBJ2-1,NA,NA
TGCGCCAGCAGCCACCCCAGAGGGATGCGCCTCCACTTT,CASSHPRGMRLHF,TRBV4-1,TRBJ1-6,NA,NA
TGCGCCAGCAGCCCCAGGGAGGTCGCGAACACCGGGGAGCTGTTTTTT,CASSPREVANTGELFF,TRBV5-1,TRBJ2-2,NA,NA
TGTGCCAGCTCACCGGAGACAGCGAATTCACCCCTCCACTTT,CASSPETANSPLHF,TRBV18,TRBJ1-6,few,NA
TGTGCCAGCAGCTTAGTGGCCCCCGGGGAGCTGTTTTTT,CASSLVAPGELFF,TRBV7-9,TRBJ2-2,NA,NA
TGTGCCAGTAGTATAGCCGGACAGGGGGCGAGCAATCAGCCCCAGCATTTT,CASSIAGQGASNQPQHF,TRBV19,TRBJ1-5,NA,TRBD1
TGTGCCACCAGTGATTTGGGTAGGGGGAGCTCCTACGAGCAGTACTTC,CATSDLGRGSSYEQYF,TRBV24-1,TRBJ2-7,NA,NA
TGTGCCAGCAGCAAAGATGGGGTCCGGACTAAAAGCACAGATACGCAGTATTTT,CASSKDGVRTKSTDTQYF,TRBV21-1,TRBJ2-3,NA,NA
TGTGCCACCAGCAGAGACCCCCCCGGACAGGGGGACAATCAGCCCCAGCATTTT,CATSRDPPGQGDNQPQHF,TRBV15,TRBJ1-5,NA,TRBD1
TGTGCCAGCAGTCCTTGGACAGGGGGCGATCAGCCCCAGCATTTT,CASSPWTGGDQPQHF,TRBV28,TRBJ1-5,NA,TRBD1
TGTGCCACCAGCAGAGATCCTCAGGCCGGGCCCCAGCATTTT,CATSRDPQAGPQHF,TRBV15,TRBJ1-5,NA,NA
TGTGCCACCAGCAGAGATAAGGGAGCACCCCTCCACTTT,CATSRDKGAPLHF,TRBV15,TRBJ1-6,NA,NA
TGTGCCAGCAGCCCCCCAGACAGGGGCTACGAGCAGTACTTC,CASSPPDRGYEQYF,TRBV28,TRBJ2-7,NA,TRBD1